This T cell receptor (beta chain) was profiled in a study of cytotoxic CD8 clonotypes in ibrutinib-treated CLL. Method: immunoSEQ multiplex PCR; TCRdb's copy keeps in-frame clones and lacks some. The profile shows 11,000 or so clones, 70% to 80% of them singletons. This CDR3 contains 14 residues. Germline assignment: CDR1 KGHSH and CDR2 LQKENI. The V end was cut by 1 base, the J end by 4 bases, with 10 bases between. Around 2 micrograms of genomic DNA (from cryopreserved PBMCs) were used for TCR beta libraries. The source is a human donor with chronic lymphocytic leukemia. Sequences were derived from PBMCs, sampled at disease progression, from a patient treated with ibrutinib. This sequence joins TRBV18 and TRBJ2-5; perhaps TRBD1 as D (5 bases). The CDR3 nucleotides read TGTGCCAGCTCACCACTGGGGCAGAGAGAGACCCAGTACTTC. It is translated as CASSPLGQRETQYF.